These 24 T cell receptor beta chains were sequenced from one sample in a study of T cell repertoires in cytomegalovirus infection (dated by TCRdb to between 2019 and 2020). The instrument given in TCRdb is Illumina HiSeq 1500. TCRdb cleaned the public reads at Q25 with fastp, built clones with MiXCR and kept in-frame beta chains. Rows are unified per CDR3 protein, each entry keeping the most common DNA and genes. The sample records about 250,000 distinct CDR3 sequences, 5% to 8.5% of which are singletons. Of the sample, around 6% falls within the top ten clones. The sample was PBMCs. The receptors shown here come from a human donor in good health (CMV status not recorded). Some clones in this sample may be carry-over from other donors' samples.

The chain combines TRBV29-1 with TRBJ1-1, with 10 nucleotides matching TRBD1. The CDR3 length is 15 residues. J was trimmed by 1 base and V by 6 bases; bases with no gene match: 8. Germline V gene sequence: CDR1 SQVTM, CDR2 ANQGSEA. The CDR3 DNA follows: TGCAGCGTATTGGGACAGGGGCCGGGGAACACTGAAGCTTTCTTT. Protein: CSVLGQGPGNTEAFF.

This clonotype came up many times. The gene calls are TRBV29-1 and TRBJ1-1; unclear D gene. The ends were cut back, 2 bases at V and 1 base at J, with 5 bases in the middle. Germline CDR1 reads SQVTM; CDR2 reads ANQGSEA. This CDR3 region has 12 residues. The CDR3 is CSVEKGNTEAFF. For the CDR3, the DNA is TGCAGCGTTGAAAAGGGGAACACTGAAGCTTTCTTT. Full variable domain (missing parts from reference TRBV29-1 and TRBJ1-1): SAVISQKPSRDICQRGTSLTIQCQVDSQVTMMFWYRQQPGQSLTLIATANQGSEATYESGFVIDKFPISRPNLTFSTLTVSNMSPEDSSIYLCSVEKGNTEAFFGQGTRLTVV.

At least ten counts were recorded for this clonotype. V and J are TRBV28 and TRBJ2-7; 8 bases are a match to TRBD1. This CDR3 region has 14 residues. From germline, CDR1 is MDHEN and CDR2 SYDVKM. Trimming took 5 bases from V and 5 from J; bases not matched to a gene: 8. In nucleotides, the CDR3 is TGTGCCAGCAGTCTGACAGGGGTCCCCCACGAGCAGTACTTC. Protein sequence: CASSLTGVPHEQYF.

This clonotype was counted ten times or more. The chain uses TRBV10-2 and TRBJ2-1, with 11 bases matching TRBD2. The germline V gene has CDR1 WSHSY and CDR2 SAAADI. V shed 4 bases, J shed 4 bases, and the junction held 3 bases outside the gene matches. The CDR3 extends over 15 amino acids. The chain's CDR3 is CASSASSGGYNEQFF. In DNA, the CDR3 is TGCGCCAGCAGTGCCTCTAGCGGGGGGTACAATGAGCAGTTCTTC.

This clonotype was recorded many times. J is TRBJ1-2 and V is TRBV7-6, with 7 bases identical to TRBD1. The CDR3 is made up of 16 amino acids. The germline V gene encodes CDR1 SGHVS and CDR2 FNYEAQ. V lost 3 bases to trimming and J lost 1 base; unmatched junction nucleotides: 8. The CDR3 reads CASSFVTGAFNYGYTF. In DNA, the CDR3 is TGTGCCAGCAGCTTTGTCACAGGGGCCTTTAACTATGGCTACACCTTC. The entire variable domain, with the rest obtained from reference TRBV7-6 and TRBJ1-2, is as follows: GAGVSQSPRYKVTKRGQDVALRCDPISGHVSLYWYRQALGQGPEFLTYFNYEAQQDKSGLPNDRFSAERPEGSISTLTIQRTEQRDSAMYRCASSFVTGAFNYGYTFGSGTRLTVV.

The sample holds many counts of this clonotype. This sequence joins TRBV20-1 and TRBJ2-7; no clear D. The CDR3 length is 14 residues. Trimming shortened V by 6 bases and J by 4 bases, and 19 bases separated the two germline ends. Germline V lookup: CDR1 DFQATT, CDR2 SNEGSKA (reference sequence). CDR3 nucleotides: TGCAGTGCCCTAGGTGGGAATCCAGAATACGAGCAGTACTTC. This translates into CSALGGNPEYEQYF.

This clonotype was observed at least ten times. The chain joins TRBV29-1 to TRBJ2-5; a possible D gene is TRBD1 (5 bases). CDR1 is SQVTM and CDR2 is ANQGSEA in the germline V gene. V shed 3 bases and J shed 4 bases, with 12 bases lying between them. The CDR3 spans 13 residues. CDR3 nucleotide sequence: TGCAGCGTTGAGTGGACAAGTGGAGAGACCCAGTACTTC. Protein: CSVEWTSGETQYF.

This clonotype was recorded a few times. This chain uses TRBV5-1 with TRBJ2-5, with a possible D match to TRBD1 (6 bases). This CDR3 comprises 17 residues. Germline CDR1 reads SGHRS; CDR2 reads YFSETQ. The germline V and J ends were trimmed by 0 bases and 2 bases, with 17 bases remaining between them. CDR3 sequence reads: CASSLAGQRRFQETQYF. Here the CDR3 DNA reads TGCGCCAGCAGCTTGGCCGGACAGAGACGATTTCAAGAGACCCAGTACTTC.

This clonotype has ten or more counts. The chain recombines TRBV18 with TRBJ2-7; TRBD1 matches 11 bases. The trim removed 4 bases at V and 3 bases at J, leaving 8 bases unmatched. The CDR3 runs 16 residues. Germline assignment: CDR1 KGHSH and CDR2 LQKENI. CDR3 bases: TGTGCCAGCTCACTGACCAGGACAGGGGGCCGCTACGAGCAGTACTTC. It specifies CASSLTRTGGRYEQYF.

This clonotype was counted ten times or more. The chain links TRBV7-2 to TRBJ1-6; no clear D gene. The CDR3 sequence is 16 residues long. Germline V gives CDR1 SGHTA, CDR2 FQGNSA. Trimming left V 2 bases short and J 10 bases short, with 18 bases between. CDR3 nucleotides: TGTGCCAGCAGCTTAAATGGTGGTGGGAACGGCTCACCCCTCCACTTT. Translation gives CASSLNGGGNGSPLHF.

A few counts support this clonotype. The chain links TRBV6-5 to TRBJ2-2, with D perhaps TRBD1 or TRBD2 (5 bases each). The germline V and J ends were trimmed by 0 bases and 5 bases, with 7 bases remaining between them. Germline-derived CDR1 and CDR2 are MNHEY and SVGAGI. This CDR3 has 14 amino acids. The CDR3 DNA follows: TGTGCCAGCAGTTACTCGGGGGTTACCGGGGAGCTGTTTTTT. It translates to CASSYSGVTGELFF.

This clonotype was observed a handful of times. CDR3 sequence reads: CASSRLAGNGETQYF. CDR3 sequence (DNA): TGTGCCAGCAGTCGGTTAGCCGGGAACGGGGAGACCCAGTACTTC. J is TRBJ2-5 and V is TRBV6-2 or TRBV6-3; TRBD2 might be the D (5 bases). The CDR3 contains 15 residues. Germline CDR1 and CDR2: MNHEY and SVGEGT. Trimming cost V 5 bases and J 5 bases, with 18 bases left between them.

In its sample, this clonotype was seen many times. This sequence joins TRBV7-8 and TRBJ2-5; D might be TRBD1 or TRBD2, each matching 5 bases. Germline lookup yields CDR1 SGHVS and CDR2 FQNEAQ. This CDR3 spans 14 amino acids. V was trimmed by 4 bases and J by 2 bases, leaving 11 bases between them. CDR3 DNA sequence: TGTGCCAGCAGCTATGGGACGGCTCAAGAGACCCAGTACTTC. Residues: CASSYGTAQETQYF.

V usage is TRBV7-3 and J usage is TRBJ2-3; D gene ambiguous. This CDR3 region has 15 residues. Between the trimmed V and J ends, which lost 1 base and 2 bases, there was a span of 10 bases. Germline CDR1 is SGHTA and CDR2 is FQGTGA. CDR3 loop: CASSLSLRATDTQYF. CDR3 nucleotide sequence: TGTGCCAGCAGCTTAAGTCTTCGGGCCACAGATACGCAGTATTTT.

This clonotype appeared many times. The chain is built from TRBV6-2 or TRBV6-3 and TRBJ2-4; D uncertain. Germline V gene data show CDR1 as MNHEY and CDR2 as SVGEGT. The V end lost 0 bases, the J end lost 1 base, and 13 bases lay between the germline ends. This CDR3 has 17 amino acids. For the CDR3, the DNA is TGTGCCAGCAGTTACTCGCTCGTCCCCACCGCCAAAAACATTCAGTACTTC. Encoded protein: CASSYSLVPTAKNIQYF.

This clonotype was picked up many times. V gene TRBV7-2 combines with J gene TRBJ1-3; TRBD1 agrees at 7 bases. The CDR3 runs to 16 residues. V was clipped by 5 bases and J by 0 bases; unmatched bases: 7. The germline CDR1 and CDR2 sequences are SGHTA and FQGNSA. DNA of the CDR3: TGTGCCAGCAGCCCGCCGGGACAGCTCTCTGGAAACACCATATATTTT. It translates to CASSPPGQLSGNTIYF.

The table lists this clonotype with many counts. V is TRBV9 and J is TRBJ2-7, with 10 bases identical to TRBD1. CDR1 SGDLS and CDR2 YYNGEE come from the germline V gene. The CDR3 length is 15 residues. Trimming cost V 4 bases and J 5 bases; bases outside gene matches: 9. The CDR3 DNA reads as TGTGCCAGCAGCAATGGGGGGACAGGGGACGACGAGCAGTACTTC. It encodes CASSNGGTGDDEQYF. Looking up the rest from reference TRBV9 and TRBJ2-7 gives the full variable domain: DSGVTQTPKHLITATGQRVTLRCSPRSGDLSVYWYQQSLDQGLQFLIQYYNGEERAKGNILERFSAQQFPDLHSELNLSSLELGDSALYFCASSNGGTGDDEQYFGPGTRLTVT.

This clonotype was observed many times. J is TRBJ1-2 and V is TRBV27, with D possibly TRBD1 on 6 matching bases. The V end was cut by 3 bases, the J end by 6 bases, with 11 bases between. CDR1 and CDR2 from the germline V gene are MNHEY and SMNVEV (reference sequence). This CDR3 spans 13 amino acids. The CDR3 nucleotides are TGTGCCAGCAGTTTCCTCAGGGGCGATGGCTACACCTTC. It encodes CASSFLRGDGYTF.

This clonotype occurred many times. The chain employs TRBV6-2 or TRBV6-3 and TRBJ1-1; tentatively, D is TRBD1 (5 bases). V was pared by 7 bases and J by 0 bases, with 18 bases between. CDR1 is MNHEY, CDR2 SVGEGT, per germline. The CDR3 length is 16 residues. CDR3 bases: TGTGCCAGCACCCCCGGGGTGGGGACCTTGAACACTGAAGCTTTCTTT. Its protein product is CASTPGVGTLNTEAFF.

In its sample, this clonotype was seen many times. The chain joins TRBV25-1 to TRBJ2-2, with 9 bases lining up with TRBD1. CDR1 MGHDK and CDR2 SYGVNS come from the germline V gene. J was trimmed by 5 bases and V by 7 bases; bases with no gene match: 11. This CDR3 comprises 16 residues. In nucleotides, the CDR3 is TGTGCCAGCACCCCGCCGGGACAGGGAGAGACCGGGGAGCTGTTTTTT. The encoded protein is CASTPPGQGETGELFF.

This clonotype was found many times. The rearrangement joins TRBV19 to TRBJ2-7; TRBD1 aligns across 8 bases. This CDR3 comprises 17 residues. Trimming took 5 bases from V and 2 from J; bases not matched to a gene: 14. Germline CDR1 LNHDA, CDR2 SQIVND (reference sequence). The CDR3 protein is CASSAETTGTGPYEQYF. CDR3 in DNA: TGTGCCAGTAGTGCCGAAACCACCGGGACAGGCCCCTACGAGCAGTACTTC.

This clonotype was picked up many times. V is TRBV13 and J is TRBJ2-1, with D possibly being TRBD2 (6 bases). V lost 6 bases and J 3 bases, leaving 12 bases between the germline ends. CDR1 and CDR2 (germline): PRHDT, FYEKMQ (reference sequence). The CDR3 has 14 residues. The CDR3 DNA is TGTGCCAGCAGTCTTAAGACTAGCTACAATGAGCAGTTCTTC. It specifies CASSLKTSYNEQFF.

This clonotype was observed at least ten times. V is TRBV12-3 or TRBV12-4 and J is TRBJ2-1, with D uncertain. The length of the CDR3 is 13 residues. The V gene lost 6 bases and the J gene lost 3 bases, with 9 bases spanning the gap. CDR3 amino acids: CASSLAYYNEQFF. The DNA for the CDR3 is TGTGCCAGCAGCCTGGCATACTACAATGAGCAGTTCTTC.

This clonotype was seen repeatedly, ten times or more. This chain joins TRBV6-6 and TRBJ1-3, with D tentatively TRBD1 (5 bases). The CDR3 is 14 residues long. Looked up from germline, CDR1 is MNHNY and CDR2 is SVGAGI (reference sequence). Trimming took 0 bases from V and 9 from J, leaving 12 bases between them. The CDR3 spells CASSYSGDPSTIYF. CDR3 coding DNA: TGTGCCAGCAGTTACTCGGGGGACCCCTCCACCATATATTTT.